Detailed here is one TCR beta chain. The antigen remains unidentified. These data belong to a study of T cell responses to AZD1222 COVID-19 vaccine. General observations from the study: Mapped onto spike, vaccine-associated CD4 TCRs spanned it and were dominant at 160-218 and 743-854. The donors showed a predominance of white British ancestry and of females, with possible underestimation of clonal diversity. The study identified only a handful of AZD1222 recipients as seropositive at baseline. When two AZD1222 doses had been given, Spike-specific TCR breadth and depth rose.

Using immunoSEQ multiplex PCR, the repertoire was profiled, and TCRdb retains in-frame clones only, with some absent. The table includes about 130,000 clones, 89% detected once. The CDR3 runs to 12 residues. Germline V lookup: CDR1 LGHDT, CDR2 YNNKEL (reference sequence). V dropped 0 bases and J dropped 9 bases, with 5 bases sitting between them. This rearrangement joins TRBV3-1 (or the pseudogene TRBV3-2) to TRBJ2-2; D call uncertain. The sequence was collected from an adult in good health. Material: peripheral blood, obtained on day 0 of AZD1222 vaccination. The CDR3 loop reads CASSQEGRELFF. CDR3 DNA: TGTGCCAGCAGCCAAGAGGGCAGGGAGCTGTTTTTT.